One sample yielded the 3 T cell receptor beta chains listed below, sequenced in a study of CD8+CD57+ T cells in acquired aplastic anemia. Patients included in sequencing had previously demonstrated CD8+CD57+ cell expansion by flow cytometry. TCR beta VDJ and CDR3 were profiled, and genomic DNA was the template. One entry per CDR3 protein results from TCRdb running MiXCR on the reads. The sample contains about 180,000 distinct CDR3 sequences, around 63% of which appear only once. Input material: sorted CD4+, CD8+, or CD8+CD57+ T cells (not recorded which) from PBMCs. The receptors stem from a human donor with aplastic anemia.

This clonotype was detected ten times or more. This chain links TRBV11-2 with TRBJ1-4, with D hard to call. Trimming stripped 1 base from V and 5 bases from J, with 20 bases between. The CDR3 spans 18 residues. The germline CDR1 and CDR2 sequences are SGHAT and FQNNGV. The CDR3 sequence: CASSLVPTHFADNEKLFF. The CDR3 DNA reads TGTGCCAGCAGCTTAGTTCCTACCCACTTTGCCGACAATGAAAAACTGTTTTTT.

In its sample, this clonotype was seen many times. The rearrangement uses TRBV4-1 and TRBJ1-2, with 9 bases lining up with TRBD1. The junction had 9 bases not matched to a gene; V was cut back by 1 base and J by 6 bases. Per the germline V gene, CDR1 is MGHRA and CDR2 is YSYEKL. The CDR3 loop spans 16 amino acids. The CDR3 DNA follows: TGCGCCAGCAGCCAAGGTTGGGGACAGGGAGCGCATGGCTACACCTTC. This codes for CASSQGWGQGAHGYTF.

This clonotype was observed at least ten times. The CDR3 DNA is TGTGCCAGCAGGGAGGGGACAGAAGCTTTCTTT. It codes for CASREGTEAFF. The rearrangement uses TRBV11-2 and TRBJ1-1; D perhaps matches TRBD1 (6 bases). The CDR3 is made up of 11 amino acids. Germline CDR1 is SGHAT and CDR2 is FQNNGV. Trimming took 6 bases from V and 8 from J, leaving 10 bases between them.